This is a list of T cell receptor beta chains from one sample in a study of blood T cell repertoires in COVID-19. The protocol was immunoSEQ multiplex PCR, while the TCRdb copy is restricted to in-frame clones and leaves out a portion. Of some 250,000 clones in the sample, roughly four fifths are singletons; the top ten hold approximately 7.5%. The sequencing input was peripheral blood. These receptors came from an elderly woman with COVID-19, enrolled during active disease. The CDR3 runs from the conserved cysteine through the conserved F or W. The D gene is left open where the match is weak. Clone size is not always given. Where it is, it says once, few, many or a class for expanded clones.

j_gene | abundance | d_gene | v_gene | CDR3aa | CDR3nt
TRBJ1-4 | NA | TRBD1 | TRBV4-1 | CASSQDWRQGNEKLFF | TGCGCCAGCAGCCAAGATTGGAGACAGGGCAATGAAAAACTGTTTTTT
TRBJ2-7 | NA | NA | TRBV6-2/TRBV6-3 | CASSKQISYEQYF | TGTGCCAGCAGCAAACAGATCTCCTACGAGCAGTACTTC
TRBJ1-4 | NA | NA | TRBV6-5 | CASSYSVGGGEKLFF | TGTGCCAGCAGTTACTCGGTCGGGGGTGGTGAAAAACTGTTTTTT
TRBJ2-5 | NA | TRBD2 | TRBV5-6 | CASSFSSGRRETQYF | TGTGCCAGCAGCTTTAGCAGCGGGAGACGGGAGACCCAGTACTTC
TRBJ2-5 | NA | NA | TRBV28 | CASSQSSAFQETQYF | TGTGCCAGCAGTCAGTCTAGCGCCTTCCAAGAGACCCAGTACTTC
TRBJ2-5 | NA | NA | TRBV6-5 | CASSLTRDQETQYF | TGTGCCAGCAGTTTAACGCGGGATCAAGAGACCCAGTACTTC
TRBJ2-7 | NA | NA | TRBV29-1 | CSVETAYEQYF | TGCAGCGTTGAAACTGCCTACGAGCAGTACTTC
TRBJ1-4 | NA | NA | TRBV19 | CASRAGGTEKLFF | TGTGCCAGTAGAGCGGGGGGGACCGAAAAACTGTTTTTT
TRBJ1-4 | NA | NA | TRBV5-1 | CASSLNGPKEKLFF | TGCGCCAGCAGCTTGAATGGGCCTAAAGAAAAACTGTTTTTT
TRBJ2-7 | NA | NA | TRBV4-1 | CASSHPPYGSYEQYF | TGCGCCAGCAGCCACCCCCCGTACGGCTCCTACGAGCAGTACTTC
TRBJ1-6 | NA | TRBD1 | TRBV6-5 | CASSSPTGVRNSPLHF | TGTGCCAGCAGTTCGCCGACAGGGGTACGTAATTCACCCCTCCACTTT
TRBJ1-4 | NA | NA | TRBV11-2 | CASSLEAHWGEKLFF | TGTGCCAGCAGCTTAGAAGCCCACTGGGGCGAAAAACTGTTTTTT
TRBJ1-4 | NA | NA | TRBV18 | CASSPGGLGNEKLFF | TGTGCCAGCTCACCGGGAGGGCTAGGGAATGAAAAACTGTTTTTT
TRBJ2-7 | NA | NA | TRBV6-5 | CASTPQGSYEQYF | TGTGCCAGCACCCCCCAGGGCTCCTACGAGCAGTACTTC
TRBJ1-2 | NA | TRBD1 | TRBV30 | CALDRVLGYTF | TGTGCTCTCGACAGGGTCCTTGGCTACACCTTC
TRBJ2-1 | NA | TRBD2 | TRBV7-2 | CASSPRDYLSSYNEQFF | TGTGCCAGCAGCCCGCGGGACTACCTCAGCTCCTACAATGAGCAGTTCTTC
TRBJ1-2 | few | NA | TRBV4-1 | CASSQAPGQPNYGYTF | TGCGCCAGCAGCCAAGCCCCTGGACAGCCTAACTATGGCTACACCTTC